What follows are 26 T cell receptor beta chains derived from one specimen sequenced in a study of blood T cell repertoires in COVID-19. Libraries were prepared by immunoSEQ multiplex PCR; TCRdb keeps only in-frame clonotypes and omits some of them. The profile shows about 150,000 clones, 75% to 90% of them singletons. Sequencing was performed on peripheral blood. The receptor source for this set is an older woman with active or convalescent COVID-19.

The V and J genes are TRBV9 and TRBJ2-3; 8 bases agree with TRBD2. Germline CDR1 SGDLS, CDR2 YYNGEE. V trimming: 7 bases; J trimming: 1 base; junction bases outside the gene matches: 8. CDR3 length equals 15 residues. CDR3 in amino acids: CASGGLSGGTDTQYF. The CDR3 DNA reads as TGTGCCAGCGGGGGCCTTAGCGGGGGCACAGATACGCAGTATTTT.

The chain couples TRBV10-3 to TRBJ2-5; TRBD2 matches 8 bases. This CDR3 has 15 amino acids. The germline V gene encodes CDR1 ENHRY and CDR2 SYGVKD. With 3 bases clipped from V and 5 bases from J, the junction kept 8 bases outside the gene matches. CDR3 sequence (DNA): TGTGCCATCAGTGATGGCGGGGGGTTGGGGGAGACCCAGTACTTC. This gives the protein CAISDGGGLGETQYF.

The genes are TRBV6-5 and TRBJ1-1, with 9 bases identical to TRBD1. The CDR3 is 16 residues long. Trimming took 2 bases from V and 2 from J; bases not matched to a gene: 6. The germline CDR1 and CDR2 sequences are MNHEY and SVGAGI. The CDR3 loop is CASSYGYRGQNTEAFF. CDR3 nucleotide sequence: TGTGCCAGCAGTTACGGCTACAGGGGGCAAAACACTGAAGCTTTCTTT.

The gene calls are TRBV3-1 (or the pseudogene TRBV3-2) and TRBJ2-5; D call uncertain. V lost 0 bases to trimming and J lost 2 bases, with 10 bases between them. CDR1 LGHDT and CDR2 YNNKEL come from the germline V gene (reference sequence). The CDR3 has 15 residues. The CDR3 nucleotides are TGTGCCAGCAGCCAAGATCCATCAGATCAAGAGACCCAGTACTTC. Its translation is CASSQDPSDQETQYF.

The CDR3 DNA reads TGCAGCGTTGAAACAGGGTCGGGGGCCAACGTCCTGACTTTC. Its translation is CSVETGSGANVLTF. The J gene is TRBJ2-6, the V gene TRBV29-1; tentatively, D is TRBD1 (6 bases). CDR1 SQVTM and CDR2 ANQGSEA come from the germline V gene. The V gene lost 2 bases and the J gene lost 4 bases, with 9 bases spanning the gap. There are 14 residues in the CDR3.

The chain carries TRBV5-1 and TRBJ2-5; no reliable D call. There are 13 residues in the CDR3. Germline CDR1 SGHRS, CDR2 YFSETQ. Trimming stripped 2 bases from V and 3 bases from J, with 8 bases between. CDR3: CASSLSTKETQYF. CDR3 bases: TGCGCCAGCAGCTTATCAACAAAAGAGACCCAGTACTTC.

The V call is TRBV19, the J call TRBJ1-1; D is unresolved. V lost 5 bases to trimming and J lost 0 bases, with 4 bases between them. CDR3 length equals 12 residues. CDR1 and CDR2 from the germline V gene are LNHDA and SQIVND (reference sequence). CDR3 DNA: TGTGCCAGTAGTCGTTTGAACACTGAAGCTTTCTTT. Its translation: CASSRLNTEAFF.

J is TRBJ1-5 and V is TRBV15; D remains unclear. The CDR3 has 15 amino acids. V lost 1 base and J lost 2, with 9 bases in between. Germline CDR1 is LNHNV and CDR2 is YYDKDF (reference sequence). This CDR3 reads CATSRASEGNQPQHF. In DNA form, the CDR3 reads TGTGCCACCAGCAGAGCGTCGGAGGGCAATCAGCCCCAGCATTTT.

The CDR3 DNA follows: TGCAGCGTACCGGGACAGGGGTATAATGAGCAGTTCTTC. As protein: CSVPGQGYNEQFF. This rearrangement joins TRBV29-1 to TRBJ2-1; 10 nucleotides align to TRBD1. CDR3 size: 13 residues. J was trimmed by 7 bases and V by 6 bases; bases with no gene match: 6. Germline CDR1 is SQVTM and CDR2 is ANQGSEA.

The chain joins TRBV30 to TRBJ2-5, with a tentative D call TRBD2 (5 bases). The length of the CDR3 is 14 residues. Trimming removed 3 bases at V and 0 bases at J, with 11 bases between. The V gene's germline CDR1 is GTSNPN and CDR2 SVGIG (reference sequence). CDR3 region: CAWSPGSYQETQYF. Written as DNA, the CDR3 is TGTGCCTGGAGCCCGGGGTCGTACCAAGAGACCCAGTACTTC.

This chain joins TRBV5-1 and TRBJ2-1; 10 nucleotides match TRBD1. In germline, CDR1 is SGHRS, CDR2 YFSETQ. The CDR3 contains 15 residues. V shed 5 bases and J 4 bases; nucleotides not matched to a gene: 6. CDR3 sequence reads: CASSEPGQGYNEQFF. CDR3 bases: TGCGCCAGCAGTGAACCGGGACAGGGGTACAATGAGCAGTTCTTC.

This clone was seen a few times. The gene calls are TRBV28 and TRBJ1-4, with D possibly TRBD1 on 5 matching bases. Between the trimmed V and J ends, which lost 5 bases and 2 bases, there was a span of 9 bases. The CDR3 covers 14 residues. Germline V CDR1 and CDR2: MDHEN, SYDVKM. The CDR3 here is CASSPGWTNEKLFF. The CDR3 coding sequence is TGTGCCAGCAGTCCAGGGTGGACTAATGAAAAACTGTTTTTT.

The chain combines TRBV11-2 with TRBJ1-6, with D perhaps TRBD1 (6 bases). Trimming stripped 1 base from V and 9 bases from J, with 16 bases between. The CDR3 runs to 16 residues. Germline V gene lookup returns CDR1 SGHAT and CDR2 FQNNGV. The CDR3: CASSLGNTGSGSPLHF. In DNA form, the CDR3 reads TGTGCCAGCAGCTTAGGAAACACAGGGTCCGGTTCACCCCTCCACTTT.

The chain joins TRBV12-3 or TRBV12-4 to TRBJ1-5, with a possible D match to TRBD1 (5 bases). This CDR3 contains 13 residues. The V gene lost 3 bases and the J gene lost 7 bases, with 10 bases spanning the gap. Here the CDR3 DNA reads TGTGCCAGCAGTTTTCAGGGTGGACAGCCCCAGCATTTT. It is translated as CASSFQGGQPQHF.

V is TRBV7-2 and J is TRBJ2-3, with 7 bases matching TRBD2. This CDR3 has 14 amino acids. CDR1 and CDR2 from the germline V gene are SGHTA and FQGNSA. J gave up 2 bases and V 5 bases, and 4 bases lay outside the gene matches. CDR3 sequence: CASSRTRTTDTQYF. DNA for the CDR3: TGTGCCAGCAGCCGGACTAGAACCACAGATACGCAGTATTTT.

The J gene is TRBJ2-5, the V gene TRBV7-2; D unresolved. CDR1 is SGHTA and CDR2 is FQGNSA in the germline V gene. V lost 3 bases and J 2 bases, leaving 13 bases between the germline ends. The CDR3 is 15 residues long. The CDR3 protein is CASSFGSVRQETQYF. DNA of the CDR3: TGTGCCAGCAGCTTTGGTTCAGTCAGACAAGAGACCCAGTACTTC.

V usage is TRBV5-4 and J usage is TRBJ2-2; 9 nucleotides match TRBD1. The CDR3 contains 15 residues. V trimming: 4 bases; J trimming: 7 bases; junction bases outside the gene matches: 8. The germline gives CDR1 SGHNT, CDR2 YYREEE (reference sequence). The CDR3: CASSPGTGLIGELFF. The CDR3, as DNA: TGTGCCAGCAGCCCCGGGACAGGGTTGATCGGGGAGCTGTTTTTT.

The chain recombines TRBV12-1 with TRBJ2-7; the D segment call TRBD1 is taken from the table without a DNA check. TRBV12-1 is described as a pseudogene. The CDR3 is 20 amino acids. The DNA of the CDR3 is TGTGCCAGCAGCTTTGCCCCCTCCACCGGGACAGGGGGCGAACCCTACGAGCAGTACTTC. It translates to CASSFAPSTGTGGEPYEQYF.

The chain employs TRBV6-1 and TRBJ1-3; D is ambiguous. The CDR3 sequence is 15 residues long. V was pared by 2 bases and J by 0 bases, with 8 bases between. Germline CDR1 MNHNS, CDR2 SASEGT. CDR3: CASSEIGSSGNTIYF. In nucleotides, the CDR3 is TGTGCCAGCAGTGAAATAGGGAGCTCTGGAAACACCATATATTTT.

The rearrangement joins TRBV9 to TRBJ2-1, with a possible D match to TRBD2 (6 bases). This CDR3 comprises 16 residues. Germline CDR1 and CDR2: SGDLS and YYNGEE. Between the trimmed V and J ends, which lost 1 base and 8 bases, there was a span of 19 bases. CDR3 loop: CASSVWGDSLFDEQFF. The CDR3 DNA follows: TGTGCCAGCAGCGTATGGGGGGATTCACTATTTGATGAGCAGTTCTTC.

This rearrangement joins TRBV11-1 to TRBJ1-4; no firm D call. This CDR3 has 13 amino acids. Trimming took 1 base from V and 6 from J, leaving 6 bases between them. CDR1 and CDR2 (germline): SGHAT, FQDESV (reference sequence). This chain's CDR3 is CASSLVTDEKLFF. DNA of the CDR3: TGTGCCAGCAGCTTAGTCACAGATGAAAAACTGTTTTTT.

The chain combines TRBV3-1 (or the pseudogene TRBV3-2) with TRBJ2-1; TRBD1 matches at 10 bases. The CDR3 length is 14 residues. Germline V gene lookup returns CDR1 LGHDT and CDR2 YNNKEL (reference sequence). V shed 2 bases and J 10 bases; nucleotides not matched to a gene: 5. The CDR3 region is CASSQRQGAGEQFF. CDR3 DNA: TGTGCCAGCAGCCAACGACAGGGGGCGGGAGAGCAGTTCTTC.

J is TRBJ1-6 and V is TRBV2; no firm D call. Trimming left V 4 bases short and J 5 bases short, with 15 bases between. CDR3 length: 16 amino acids. Germline V gives CDR1 SNHLY, CDR2 FYNNEI. Written as DNA, the CDR3 is TGTGCCAGCAGTGCGGAGGGAAGCTATAATAATTCACCCCTCCACTTT. Translation: CASSAEGSYNNSPLHF.

The gene calls are TRBV6-5 and TRBJ2-1, with 7 bases aligning to TRBD2. The CDR3 contains 15 residues. The J segment lost 10 bases and the V segment lost 0 bases, leaving 9 bases of the junction unmatched. Looked up from germline, CDR1 is MNHEY and CDR2 is SVGAGI. The CDR3 sequence is CASSYSGGDWEEQFF. Here the CDR3 DNA reads TGTGCCAGCAGTTACTCGGGGGGGGATTGGGAAGAGCAGTTCTTC.

The rearrangement joins TRBV4-3 to TRBJ2-1; D is possibly TRBD2 (5 bases). The V end lost 4 bases, the J end lost 15 bases, and 25 bases lay between the germline ends. Germline V gene data show CDR1 as LGHNA and CDR2 as YSLEER. The CDR3 runs 15 residues. This chain's CDR3 is CASSRDRTGYGGWFF. In DNA, the CDR3 is TGCGCCAGCAGCCGCGATCGGACGGGGTACGGTGGATGGTTCTTC.

The J gene is TRBJ2-1, the V gene TRBV2, with 11 bases matching TRBD2. The junction had 13 bases not matched to a gene; V was cut back by 4 bases and J by 8 bases. The CDR3 consists of 17 residues. CDR1 is SNHLY, CDR2 FYNNEI, per germline. The CDR3 DNA reads TGTGCCAGCAGTGCCCCTATGTCTAGCGGGGGGAGGGATGAGCAGTTCTTC. Translated, it gives CASSAPMSSGGRDEQFF.